This is a list of T cell receptor beta chains from one sample in a study of blood T cells in healthy people across ages. TCRdb ran MiXCR on the 5' RACE reads and lists one entry per CDR3 protein. The table records about a million distinct CDR3 sequences, 51% of them present only once. Sequenced input: blood. The source is a woman aged 55-70 years in good health. The CDR3 runs from the conserved cysteine through the conserved F or W. The D gene is left open where the match is weak. Only part of the rows carry a size: once, few, many, or a class if the clone is expanded.

abundance: few
v_gene: TRBV4-2
j_gene: TRBJ2-3
d_gene: .
CDR3nt: TGTGCCAGCAGCCAAAAGGTTTTTGCGGATACGCAGTATTTT
CDR3aa: CASSQKVFADTQYF

abundance: .
v_gene: TRBV7-8
j_gene: TRBJ2-3
d_gene: .
CDR3nt: TGTGCCAGCAGGCAGCAAGCGGGCACAGATACGCAGTATTTT
CDR3aa: CASRQQAGTDTQYF

abundance: many
v_gene: TRBV27
j_gene: TRBJ2-7
d_gene: .
CDR3nt: TGTGCCAGCAGCGTAGGACGGACCTACGAGCAGTACTTC
CDR3aa: CASSVGRTYEQYF

abundance: once
v_gene: TRBV20-1
j_gene: TRBJ2-3
d_gene: .
CDR3nt: TGCAGTGCTCCCAAGGGGGGGCGGAGCACAGATACGCAGTATTTT
CDR3aa: CSAPKGGRSTDTQYF

abundance: .
v_gene: TRBV12-3/TRBV12-4
j_gene: TRBJ2-7
d_gene: TRBD2
CDR3nt: TGTGCCAGCAGTACGTGGACTAGCGGGAGGGGCTCCTACGAGCAGTACTTC
CDR3aa: CASSTWTSGRGSYEQYF

abundance: few
v_gene: TRBV28
j_gene: TRBJ2-7
d_gene: .
CDR3nt: TGTGCCAGCAGTTCCCATCAGGACAATCTACGGTTCGAGCAGTACTTC
CDR3aa: CASSSHQDNLRFEQYF

abundance: many
v_gene: TRBV27
j_gene: TRBJ2-3
d_gene: .
CDR3nt: TGTGCCAGCAGTCCGGCCGGCAGCTCGCTAATGAATACGCAGTATTTT
CDR3aa: CASSPAGSSLMNTQYF

abundance: .
v_gene: TRBV11-2
j_gene: TRBJ2-3
d_gene: .
CDR3nt: TGTGCCAGCAGCTTAGAGGATACAGATACGCAGTATTTT
CDR3aa: CASSLEDTDTQYF

abundance: .
v_gene: TRBV7-6
j_gene: TRBJ2-6
d_gene: .
CDR3nt: TGTGCCAGCAGCTTAGTGGGCCTCTCTGGGGCCAACGTCCTGACTTTC
CDR3aa: CASSLVGLSGANVLTF

abundance: many
v_gene: TRBV12-3/TRBV12-4
j_gene: TRBJ2-3
d_gene: TRBD2
CDR3nt: TGTGCCAGCAGTGTAGCGGGAGGAACAGATACGCAGTATTTT
CDR3aa: CASSVAGGTDTQYF

abundance: .
v_gene: TRBV7-2
j_gene: TRBJ1-1
d_gene: .
CDR3nt: TGTGCCAGCAGCCCTGAAATTTTGAACACTGAAGCTTTCTTT
CDR3aa: CASSPEILNTEAFF

abundance: few
v_gene: TRBV7-9
j_gene: TRBJ2-1
d_gene: .
CDR3nt: TGTGCCAGCCTTGCATCAGGCAATGAGCAGTTCTTC
CDR3aa: CASLASGNEQFF

abundance: .
v_gene: TRBV27
j_gene: TRBJ2-1
d_gene: .
CDR3nt: TGTGCCAGCAGTTTATGGCAGGGTCCCAATGAGCAGTTCTTC
CDR3aa: CASSLWQGPNEQFF

abundance: few
v_gene: TRBV2
j_gene: TRBJ2-4
d_gene: TRBD2
CDR3nt: TGTGCCAGCAGTGAAGTAGCGGGAATACTTGGTACCTACGAGGGGCAGTACTTC
CDR3aa: CASSEVAGILGTYEGQYF

abundance: .
v_gene: TRBV20-1
j_gene: TRBJ2-5
d_gene: TRBD2
CDR3nt: TGCAGTGCTAGAGATCCTAGCGGGTTGGGGGAGACCCAGTACTTC
CDR3aa: CSARDPSGLGETQYF

abundance: .
v_gene: TRBV24-1
j_gene: TRBJ2-7
d_gene: TRBD2
CDR3nt: TGTGCCACCAGTGAGCGGACTAGCGGGAGCGACGAGCAGTACTTC
CDR3aa: CATSERTSGSDEQYF

abundance: .
v_gene: TRBV5-5
j_gene: TRBJ2-3
d_gene: .
CDR3nt: TGTGCCAGCAGCTTGGGGTGGTCTAGCACAGATACGCAGTATTTT
CDR3aa: CASSLGWSSTDTQYF

abundance: few
v_gene: TRBV9
j_gene: TRBJ2-3
d_gene: .
CDR3nt: TGTGCCAGCAGCGTCCAGGGGCGACGGGGGACAGATACGCAGTATTTT
CDR3aa: CASSVQGRRGTDTQYF

abundance: few
v_gene: TRBV12-3/TRBV12-4
j_gene: TRBJ2-4
d_gene: TRBD1
CDR3nt: TGTGCCAGCACCGAAGGACAGGGCACGGGCATTCAGTACTTC
CDR3aa: CASTEGQGTGIQYF

abundance: few
v_gene: TRBV29-1
j_gene: TRBJ2-7
d_gene: TRBD1
CDR3nt: TGCAGCGTTAAGGGACAGGGCTCCGAGCAGTACTTC
CDR3aa: CSVKGQGSEQYF

abundance: .
v_gene: TRBV6-5
j_gene: TRBJ2-3
d_gene: .
CDR3nt: TGTGCCAGCAGTTACGACAGGCGTTCCACAGATACGCAGTATTTT
CDR3aa: CASSYDRRSTDTQYF

abundance: .
v_gene: TRBV28
j_gene: TRBJ1-1
d_gene: .
CDR3nt: TGTGCCAGCAGTTTTTCGCAGGGGACCTCAGCTTTCTTT
CDR3aa: CASSFSQGTSAFF

abundance: .
v_gene: TRBV3-1
j_gene: TRBJ2-7
d_gene: TRBD2
CDR3nt: TGTGCCAGCAGCCAACACCAACTAGCGGGAGGCAGGGGGTCCTACGAGCAGTACTTC
CDR3aa: CASSQHQLAGGRGSYEQYF

abundance: .
v_gene: TRBV4-1
j_gene: TRBJ2-1
d_gene: TRBD2
CDR3nt: TGCGCCAGCAGCCCCGGACTAGCGGGAGGGCCGGGAAATGAGCAGTTCTTC
CDR3aa: CASSPGLAGGPGNEQFF